This T cell receptor (beta chain) was captured by sequencing in a study of T cell responses to AZD1222 COVID-19 vaccine. Study findings and constraints: Donors, mostly white British, included more females; clonal diversity was possibly underestimated. Spike-spanning, vaccine-associated CD4 TCRs were dominant at 160-218 and 743-854. The study found Spike-specific TCR breadth and depth rose after two AZD1222 doses. Baseline serology detected seropositivity in only six or seven AZD1222 recipients.

CDR1 and CDR2 (germline): MDHEN, SYDVKM. V lost 6 bases, J lost 4 bases, and 18 bases lay in between. The length of the CDR3 is 15 residues. A word on this clone: Its specificity is not known.

Some clones are missing from TCRdb's copy, which holds only in-frame ones; the method was immunoSEQ multiplex PCR. The sample records 170,000 or so clones, more than 85% being singletons. The chain recombines TRBV28 with TRBJ1-2; D possibly corresponds to TRBD1 (5 bases). The input for sequencing was peripheral blood, taken on day 0 of AZD1222 vaccination. The TCR originated in an adult in good health. CDR3 sequence (DNA): TGTGCCAGCAGCGGGGGAGGATGGGGCAGCTATGGCTACACCTTC. This encodes CASSGGGWGSYGYTF.